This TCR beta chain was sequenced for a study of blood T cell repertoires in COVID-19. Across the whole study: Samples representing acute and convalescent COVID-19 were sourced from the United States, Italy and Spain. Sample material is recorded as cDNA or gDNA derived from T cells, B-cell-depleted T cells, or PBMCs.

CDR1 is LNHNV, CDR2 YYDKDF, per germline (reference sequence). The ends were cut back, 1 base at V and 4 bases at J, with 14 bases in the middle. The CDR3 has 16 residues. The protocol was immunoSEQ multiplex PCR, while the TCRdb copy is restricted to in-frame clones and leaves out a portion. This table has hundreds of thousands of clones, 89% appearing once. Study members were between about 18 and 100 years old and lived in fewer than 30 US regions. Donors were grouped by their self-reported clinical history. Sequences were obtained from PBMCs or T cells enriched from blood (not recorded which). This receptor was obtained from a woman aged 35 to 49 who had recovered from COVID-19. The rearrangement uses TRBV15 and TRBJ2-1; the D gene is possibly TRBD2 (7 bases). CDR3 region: CATSRGRGGRYNEQFF. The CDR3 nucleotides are TGTGCCACCAGCAGAGGGAGGGGGGGAAGGTACAATGAGCAGTTCTTC.